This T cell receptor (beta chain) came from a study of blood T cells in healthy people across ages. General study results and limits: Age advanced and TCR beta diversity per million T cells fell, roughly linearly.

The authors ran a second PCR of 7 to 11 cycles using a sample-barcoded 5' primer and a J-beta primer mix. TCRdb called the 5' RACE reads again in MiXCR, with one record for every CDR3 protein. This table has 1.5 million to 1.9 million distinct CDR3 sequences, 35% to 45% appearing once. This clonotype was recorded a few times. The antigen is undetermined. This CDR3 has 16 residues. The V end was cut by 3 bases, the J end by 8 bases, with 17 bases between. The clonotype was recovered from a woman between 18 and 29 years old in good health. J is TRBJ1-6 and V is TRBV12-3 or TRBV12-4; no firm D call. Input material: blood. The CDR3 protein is CASSFLSEGRDSPLHF. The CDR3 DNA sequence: TGTGCCAGCAGTTTCCTCAGCGAAGGCCGGGATTCACCCCTCCACTTT.